This T cell receptor beta chain was found in a study of vaccination effects on CD4 cells after COVID-19. Prior to sequencing, the ViraFEST assay stimulated PBMC with viral peptide pools, which expanded the antigen-specific CD4+ T cells. Around day 10 of culture, CD4+ T cells were separated out. Sequencing used immunoSEQ multiplex PCR; TCRdb keeps in-frame clones, though not all of them. The sample yields 45,000 to 65,000 clones, roughly 80% seen once. CDR1 is MNHNY and CDR2 is SVGAGI in the germline V gene (reference sequence). The CDR3 extends over 15 amino acids. Trimming at V came to 6 bases and at J to 2 bases, leaving 5 bases not matched to a gene. As for this clone: The antigen remains undetermined.

Whole-study results and caveats: The study, lacking early post-infection timepoints, had few convalescent patients.

The TCR was taken from a human donor who received a COVID-19 vaccine. The gene calls are TRBV6-6 and TRBJ1-5; 9 bases align to TRBD1. The specimen was CD4+ T cells from PBMCs cultured with HCoV-229E spike peptides, collected before COVID-19 vaccination. This chain's CDR3 is CASRSTGGRNQPQHF. The CDR3 DNA reads as TGTGCCAGCAGATCCACAGGGGGCCGCAATCAGCCCCAGCATTTT.